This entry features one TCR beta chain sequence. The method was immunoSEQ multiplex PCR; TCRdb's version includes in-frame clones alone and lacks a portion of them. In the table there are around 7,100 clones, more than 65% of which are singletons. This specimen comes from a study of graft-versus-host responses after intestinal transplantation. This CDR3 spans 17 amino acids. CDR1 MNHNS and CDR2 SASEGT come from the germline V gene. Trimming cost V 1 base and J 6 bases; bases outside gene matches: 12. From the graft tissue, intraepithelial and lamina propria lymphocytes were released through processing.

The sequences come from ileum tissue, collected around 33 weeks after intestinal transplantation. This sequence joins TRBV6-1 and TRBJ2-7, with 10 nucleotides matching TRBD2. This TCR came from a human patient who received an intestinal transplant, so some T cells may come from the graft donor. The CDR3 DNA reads TGTGCCAGCAGTGAAGTTTCGGGAGGGCTAGCGGGGGTCGAGCAGTACGTC. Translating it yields CASSEVSGGLAGVEQYV.